The TCR beta chain described here comes from a study of blood T cell repertoires in COVID-19. Study in general: Acute and convalescent COVID-19 samples came from the United States, Italy and Spain.

Only one count was recorded for this clone. Method: immunoSEQ multiplex PCR; TCRdb's copy keeps in-frame clones and lacks some. The sample lists about 54,000 clones, over 80% occurring once. Trimming at V came to 4 bases and at J to 7 bases, leaving 5 bases not matched to a gene. The germline gives CDR1 SGHRS, CDR2 YFSETQ. The CDR3 is made up of 14 amino acids. Sample: peripheral blood. The receptor was isolated from a woman in her fifties or sixties with active or convalescent COVID-19. The chain recombines TRBV5-1 with TRBJ2-2; 9 nucleotides line up with TRBD1. CDR3: CASSLGQGVGELFF. CDR3 DNA: TGCGCCAGCAGCCTGGGACAGGGCGTCGGGGAGCTGTTTTTT.